The next 21 T cell receptor beta chains were all read from a single sample in a study of human T cells and chemical hapten exposure. Unfractionated whole blood was the source from which total RNA was extracted. The study used a library that attached unique molecular identifiers to individual cDNA molecules. TCRdb used MiXCR to reprocess the reads, holding one entry per CDR3 protein. Among about 120,000 distinct CDR3 sequences listed, less than 10% were seen once. Material: whole blood. Source of these receptors: a human donor in good health. Some clones in this sample may be carry-over from other donors' samples.

This chain connects TRBV10-3 to TRBJ2-7; no clear D. V lost 8 bases to trimming and J lost 0 bases, with 14 bases between them. Germline V lookup: CDR1 ENHRY, CDR2 SYGVKD. The CDR3 length is 14 residues. The CDR3 coding sequence is TGTGCCATCTTGGGGTCGGGCAGCTCCTACGAGCAGTACTTC. Translating gives CAILGSGSSYEQYF.

This clonotype appeared a few times. The V and J genes are TRBV9 and TRBJ2-1, with a possible D match to TRBD2 (5 bases). Per the germline V gene, CDR1 is SGDLS and CDR2 is YYNGEE. Trimming removed 0 bases from V and 4 bases from J, with 14 bases in between. This CDR3 is 16 amino acids long. CDR3 protein: CASSVVSGVNYNEQFF. The CDR3 DNA reads TGTGCCAGCAGCGTAGTGAGCGGCGTGAATTACAATGAGCAGTTCTTC.

This clonotype was observed a few times. The chain recombines TRBV3-1 with TRBJ2-1; D is possibly TRBD2 (5 bases). The CDR3 is 14 amino acids. Looked up from germline, CDR1 is LGHDT and CDR2 is YNNKEL (reference sequence). The V end lost 1 base, the J end lost 6 bases, and 10 bases lay between the germline ends. The CDR3 nucleotides are TGTGCCAGCAGCCAAGCCTCGCTAGCCAATGAGCAGTTCTTC. Its protein product is CASSQASLANEQFF.

The chain is built from TRBV3-1 and TRBJ2-1; TRBD2 matches at 7 bases. Germline lookup yields CDR1 LGHDT and CDR2 YNNKEL (reference sequence). The CDR3 has 12 amino acids. Trimming at V came to 3 bases and at J to 14 bases, leaving 7 bases not matched to a gene. DNA for the CDR3: TGTGCCAGCAGCCAGACTAGCCGGGCGGAGTTCTTC. It encodes CASSQTSRAEFF.

This clonotype was counted at least ten times. The CDR3 is CASSATENTEAFF. CDR3 nucleotide sequence: TGTGCCAGCAGTGCAACGGAGAACACTGAAGCTTTCTTT. The rearrangement links TRBV6-1 to TRBJ1-1, with D unresolved. The CDR3 contains 13 residues. The V gene lost 4 bases and the J gene lost 1 base, with 7 bases spanning the gap. In germline, CDR1 is MNHNS, CDR2 SASEGT.

V and J are TRBV28 and TRBJ2-7, with unresolved D. The CDR3 runs to 13 residues. The germline V gene encodes CDR1 MDHEN and CDR2 SYDVKM. Deletions cut 5 bases from V and 2 bases from J, with 10 bases between. CDR3 region: CASSPARTYEQYF. Here the CDR3 DNA reads TGTGCCAGCAGTCCCGCAAGGACCTACGAGCAGTACTTC.

CDR3 nucleotides: TGTGCCAGCTCTGAAGGGGCTAGCGGGAGCAATGAGCAGTTCTTC. Translating gives CASSEGASGSNEQFF. The rearrangement links TRBV6-1 to TRBJ2-1; 10 bases fit TRBD2. The V gene's germline CDR1 is MNHNS and CDR2 SASEGT. V shed 8 bases and J 6 bases; nucleotides not matched to a gene: 10. The CDR3 consists of 15 residues.

The chain joins TRBV27 to TRBJ2-2, with 12 positions matching TRBD1. Germline assignment: CDR1 MNHEY and CDR2 SMNVEV (reference sequence). The V segment lost 3 bases and the J segment 3 bases; nucleotides outside the gene matches: 8. The CDR3 has 18 amino acids. CDR3 DNA: TGTGCCAGCAGTTTCTGGGACAGGGGGCGTGCGGACACCGGGGAGCTGTTTTTT. It encodes CASSFWDRGRADTGELFF.

As concerns this clonotype: A much larger clone lies a single base off, so this may be a read error. CDR3 coding DNA: TGTGCCAGCCTCCGTGAGCTGCACAATGAGCAGTTCTTC. As protein: CASLRELHNEQFF. The V and J genes are TRBV2 and TRBJ2-1; D is undetermined. This CDR3 spans 13 amino acids. The germline V gene has CDR1 SNHLY and CDR2 FYNNEI. V was shortened by 8 bases and J by 5 bases, with 13 bases between the two germline ends.

The gene calls are TRBV2 and TRBJ1-5; D may be TRBD1 (5 bases). The length of the CDR3 is 14 residues. Looked up from germline, CDR1 is SNHLY and CDR2 is FYNNEI. The V end lost 2 bases, the J end lost 2 bases, and 7 bases lay between the germline ends. The CDR3 nucleotides read TGTGCCAGCAGTGAACAGGGTGGCAATCAGCCCCAGCATTTT. This sequence encodes CASSEQGGNQPQHF.

This clonotype was seen only a few times. The chain combines TRBV11-1 with TRBJ1-4; D is undetermined. The CDR3 covers 13 residues. The V end lost 1 base, the J end lost 10 bases, and 10 bases lay between the germline ends. Per germline, CDR1 SGHAT and CDR2 FQDESV (reference sequence). CDR3 in DNA: TGTGCCAGCAGCTTAGGAGACGGAGGAAAACTGTTTTTT. This codes for CASSLGDGGKLFF. Full variable domain (outside the CDR3, taken from reference TRBV11-1 and TRBJ1-4): EAEVAQSPRYKITEKSQAVAFWCDPISGHATLYWYRQILGQGPELLVQFQDESVVDDSQLPKDRFSAERLKGVDSTLKIQPAELGDSAMYLCASSLGDGGKLFFGSGTQLSVL.

This clonotype has just a few counts. V is TRBV6-5 and J is TRBJ2-7; D unclear. The germline V gene encodes CDR1 MNHEY and CDR2 SVGAGI. V was shortened by 0 bases and J by 7 bases, with 13 bases between the two germline ends. The CDR3 totals 14 residues. The CDR3 reads CASSYSFAGREQYF. Written as DNA, the CDR3 is TGTGCCAGCAGTTACTCTTTTGCAGGTCGGGAGCAGTACTTC.

This clonotype was detected a few times. The genes are TRBV20-1 and TRBJ1-2; D perhaps matches TRBD1 (5 bases). V dropped 0 bases and J dropped 3 bases, with 20 bases sitting between them. The germline CDR1 and CDR2 sequences are DFQATT and SNEGSKA (reference sequence). The CDR3 length is 17 residues. CDR3 DNA: TGCAGTGCTAGAGATACAAGCGGGGCTCAGAACTACTATGGCTACACCTTC. This codes for CSARDTSGAQNYYGYTF.

The rearrangement joins TRBV11-2 to TRBJ2-1, with TRBD2 identical over 10 bases. The V segment lost 4 bases and the J segment 0 bases; nucleotides outside the gene matches: 9. The CDR3 is 18 amino acids. Germline assignment: CDR1 SGHAT and CDR2 FQNNGV. CDR3 nucleotide sequence: TGTGCCAGCAGCTCACTAGCGGGATCGGCTTTCTCCTACAATGAGCAGTTCTTC. This encodes CASSSLAGSAFSYNEQFF. Together with reference TRBV11-2 and TRBJ2-1, the CDR3 gives the full variable domain: EAGVAQSPRYKIIEKRQSVAFWCNPISGHATLYWYQQILGQGPKLLIQFQNNGVVDDSQLPKDRFSAERLKGVDSTLKIQPAKLEDSAVYLCASSSLAGSAFSYNEQFFGPGTRLTVL.

Note on this clonotype: This may arise from a read error, as a much more abundant clone is one base away. This chain connects TRBV5-1 to TRBJ1-4; D perhaps matches TRBD1 (5 bases). The CDR3 has 14 amino acids. Per the germline V gene, CDR1 is SGHRS and CDR2 is YFSETQ. The CDR3 sequence: CASSLGAGSEKLLF. CDR3 sequence (DNA): TGCGCCAGCAGCTTGGGGGCAGGGAGTGAAAAACTGCTTTTT.

This clonotype was counted a few times. The rearrangement joins TRBV11-3 to TRBJ2-1; D uncertain. The CDR3 is made up of 12 amino acids. Germline assignment: CDR1 SGHNT and CDR2 YENEEA. Trimming stripped 0 bases from V and 10 bases from J, with 7 bases between. This CDR3 is CASSLEEGEQFF. CDR3 in DNA: TGTGCCAGCAGCTTAGAAGAAGGAGAGCAGTTCTTC.

There are many counts of this clonotype. The V call is TRBV7-2, the J call TRBJ2-1; 7 bases align to TRBD1. The junction had 11 bases not matched to a gene; V was cut back by 5 bases and J by 10 bases. Germline CDR1 reads SGHTA; CDR2 reads FQGNSA. CDR3 length equals 14 residues. CDR3 in DNA: TGTGCCAGCAGCCTGACCTACAGGGGCTGGGAGCAGTTCTTC. This sequence encodes CASSLTYRGWEQFF.

This clonotype turned up a few times. The chain employs TRBV5-1 and TRBJ1-6; 8 bases are shared with TRBD1. Germline V lookup: CDR1 SGHRS, CDR2 YFSETQ. The CDR3 totals 15 residues. Trimming took 4 bases from V and 8 from J; bases not matched to a gene: 8. CDR3 DNA: TGCGCCAGCAGCACAACGGACAGGGCGGATTCACCCCTCCACTTT. Translated: CASSTTDRADSPLHF.

The chain combines TRBV20-1 with TRBJ2-1; D gene ambiguous. Germline V gene lookup returns CDR1 DFQATT and CDR2 SNEGSKA (reference sequence). Between the trimmed V and J ends, which lost 0 bases and 2 bases, there was a span of 11 bases. The CDR3 spans 15 residues. In DNA form, the CDR3 reads TGCAGTGCTAGAGATCGTGAGATCACCTACAATGAGCAGTTCTTC. It encodes CSARDREITYNEQFF.

This clonotype was seen at least ten times. The gene calls are TRBV5-1 and TRBJ1-1; maybe TRBD1 (6 bases). CDR1 SGHRS and CDR2 YFSETQ come from the germline V gene. The V gene lost 4 bases and the J gene lost 5 bases, with 15 bases spanning the gap. The CDR3 loop spans 14 amino acids. CDR3 region: CASSPGGGGTEAFF. The CDR3 DNA follows: TGCGCCAGCAGCCCCGGGGGGGGCGGAACTGAAGCTTTCTTT.

This clonotype appeared many times. This sequence joins TRBV28 and TRBJ1-1, with D perhaps matching TRBD1 (6 bases). The CDR3 spans 15 residues. CDR1 and CDR2 from the germline V gene are MDHEN and SYDVKM. With 3 bases removed from V and 3 bases from J, the gap between germline ends came to 14 bases. CDR3 bases: TGTGCCAGCAGTTTTCCCGGGGGGCGCGACACTGAAGCTTTCTTT. Amino acid sequence: CASSFPGGRDTEAFF.